The TCR beta chain under discussion was sequenced for a study of tumor-infiltrating lymphocytes in primary liver carcinoma. The researchers obtained blood RNA from unsorted whole blood and also extracted germline DNA. A constant-region primer served to make TCR beta cDNA from about 490 ng total RNA. Slightly modified ARM-PCR served as the procedure for the TCR beta libraries. These libraries came from three rounds of nested multiplex PCR. TCRdb independently ran MiXCR on the multiplex PCR reads; one entry per CDR3 protein. The sample has roughly 330,000 distinct CDR3 sequences; approximately 64% are singletons. This clonotype originated in a man aged 35 to 55 with primary liver carcinoma and hepatitis B virus infection. Sequencing was carried out using peripheral blood.

CDR3 bases: TGCGCCAGCAGTATTCTCTCTAGCGAAGCGCAGTATTTT. It specifies CASSILSSEAQYF. The rearrangement links TRBV10-2 to TRBJ2-3; possibly TRBD2 for D (6 bases). The germline V gene encodes CDR1 WSHSY and CDR2 SAAADI. The CDR3 consists of 13 residues. The ends were cut back, 5 bases at V and 10 bases at J, with 16 bases in the middle.